This T cell receptor (beta chain) is drawn from a study of T cell responses to AZD1222 COVID-19 vaccine. This CDR3 is 14 amino acids long. CDR1 and CDR2 from the germline V gene are MNHEY and SMNVEV (reference sequence). Trimming cost V 6 bases and J 2 bases, with 11 bases left between them. The data were produced by immunoSEQ multiplex PCR, yet TCRdb's version contains in-frame clones alone and is incomplete. The sample lists about 130,000 clones, more than 80% occurring once. Sequenced material: peripheral blood, taken on day 0 of AZD1222 vaccination. The chain joins TRBV27 to TRBJ1-3, with D possibly matching TRBD1 (6 bases). The sequence came from an adult in good health. The CDR3 DNA is TGTGCCAGCAGGGCAGGGGTTACTGGAAACACCATATATTTT. Amino acid sequence: CASRAGVTGNTIYF.